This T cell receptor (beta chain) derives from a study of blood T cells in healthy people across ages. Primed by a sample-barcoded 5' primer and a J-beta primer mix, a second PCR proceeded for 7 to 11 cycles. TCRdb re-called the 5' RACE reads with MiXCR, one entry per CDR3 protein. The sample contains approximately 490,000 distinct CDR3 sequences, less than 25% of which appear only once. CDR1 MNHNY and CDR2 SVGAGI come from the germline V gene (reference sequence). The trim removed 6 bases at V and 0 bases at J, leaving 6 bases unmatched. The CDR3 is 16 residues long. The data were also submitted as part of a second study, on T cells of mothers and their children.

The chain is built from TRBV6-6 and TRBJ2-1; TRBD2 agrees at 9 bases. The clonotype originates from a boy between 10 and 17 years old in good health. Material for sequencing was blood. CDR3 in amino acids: CASRIYSGGSYNEQFF. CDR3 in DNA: TGTGCCAGCAGGATCTATAGCGGGGGCTCCTACAATGAGCAGTTCTTC.